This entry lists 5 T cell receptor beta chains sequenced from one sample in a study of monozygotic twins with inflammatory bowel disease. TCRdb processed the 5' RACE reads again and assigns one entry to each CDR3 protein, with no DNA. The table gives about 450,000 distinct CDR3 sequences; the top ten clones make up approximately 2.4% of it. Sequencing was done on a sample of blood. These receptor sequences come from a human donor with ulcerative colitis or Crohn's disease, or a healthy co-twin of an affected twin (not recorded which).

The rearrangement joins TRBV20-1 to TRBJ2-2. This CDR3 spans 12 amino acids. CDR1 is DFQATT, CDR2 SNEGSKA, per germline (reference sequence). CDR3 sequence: CSARGNTGELFF.

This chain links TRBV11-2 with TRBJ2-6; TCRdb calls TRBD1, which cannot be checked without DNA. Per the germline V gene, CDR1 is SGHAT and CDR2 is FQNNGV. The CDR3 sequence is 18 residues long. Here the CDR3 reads CASTKKTGRLVGANVLTF.

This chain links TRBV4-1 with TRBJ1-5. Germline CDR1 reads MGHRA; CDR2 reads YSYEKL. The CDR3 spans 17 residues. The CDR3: CASSQGWALGSNQPQHF.

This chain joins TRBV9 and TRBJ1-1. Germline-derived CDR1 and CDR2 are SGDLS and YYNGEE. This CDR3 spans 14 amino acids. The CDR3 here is CASSSSGWNTEAFF.

The CDR3: CAISDTEGQGSTDTQYF. The chain combines TRBV10-3 with TRBJ2-3; no DNA is available, so the TRBD1 call from TCRdb remains unchecked. The CDR3 has 17 amino acids. CDR1 is ENHRY and CDR2 is SYGVKD in the germline V gene.